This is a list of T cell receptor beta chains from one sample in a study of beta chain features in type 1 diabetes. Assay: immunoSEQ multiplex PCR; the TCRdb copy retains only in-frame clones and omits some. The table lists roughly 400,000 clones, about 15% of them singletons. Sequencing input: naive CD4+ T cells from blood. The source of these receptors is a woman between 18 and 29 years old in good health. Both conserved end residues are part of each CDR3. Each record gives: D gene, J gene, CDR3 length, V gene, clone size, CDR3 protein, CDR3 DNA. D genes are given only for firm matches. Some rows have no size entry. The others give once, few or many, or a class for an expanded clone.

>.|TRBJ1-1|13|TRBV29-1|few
CSVTGHWNTEAFF
TGCAGCGTTACGGGACATTGGAACACTGAAGCTTTCTTT
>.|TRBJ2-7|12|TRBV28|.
CASSLLTYEQYF
TGTGCCAGCAGTTTATTAACCTACGAGCAGTACTTC
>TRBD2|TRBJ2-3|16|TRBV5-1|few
CASSHASGSRSDTQYF
TGCGCCAGTAGCCACGCTAGCGGGAGTCGGTCAGATACGCAGTATTTT
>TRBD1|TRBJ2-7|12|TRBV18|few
CASRGQGYEQYF
TGTGCCAGCCGGGGACAGGGATACGAGCAGTACTTC
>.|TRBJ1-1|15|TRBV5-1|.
CASSLIPGANTEAFF
TGCGCCAGCAGCTTGATCCCAGGGGCGAACACTGAAGCTTTCTTT
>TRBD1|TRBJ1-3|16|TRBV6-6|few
CASSSRDRAGGNTIYF
TGTGCCAGCAGCAGTCGGGACAGGGCTGGTGGAAACACCATATATTTT
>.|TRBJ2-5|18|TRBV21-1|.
CASSKAHPRQGDQETQYF
TGTGCCAGCAGCAAAGCTCATCCCAGACAGGGGGATCAAGAGACCCAGTACTTC
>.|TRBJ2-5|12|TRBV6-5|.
CASKATGETQYF
TGTGCCAGCAAGGCGACGGGGGAGACCCAGTACTTC
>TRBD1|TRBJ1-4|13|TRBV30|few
CAWTSTGTEKLFF
TGTGCCTGGACGTCGACAGGGACCGAAAAACTGTTTTTT
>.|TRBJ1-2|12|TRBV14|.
CASSQVGRDTTF
TGTGCCAGCAGCCAAGTCGGCAGGGATACGACCTTC
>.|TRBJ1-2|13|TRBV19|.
CASSIIPTYGYTF
TGTGCCAGTAGTATAATCCCAACTTATGGCTACACCTTC
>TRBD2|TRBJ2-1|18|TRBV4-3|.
CASSQEALAGGKGDEQFF
TGCGCCAGCAGCCAAGAGGCTCTAGCGGGAGGTAAGGGCGATGAGCAGTTCTTC
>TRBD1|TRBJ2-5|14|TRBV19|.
CASQDRGFQETQYF
TGTGCCAGCCAGGACAGGGGGTTTCAAGAGACCCAGTACTTC
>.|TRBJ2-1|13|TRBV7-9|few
CASRSLGVFEQFF
TGTGCCAGCAGGTCCCTCGGGGTTTTTGAGCAGTTCTTC
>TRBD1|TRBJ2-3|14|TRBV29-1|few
CSAGGGQGTDTQYF
TGCAGCGCAGGGGGGGGACAGGGGACAGATACGCAGTATTTT
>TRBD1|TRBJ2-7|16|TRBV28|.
CASSPGGTGGLREQYF
TGTGCCAGCAGTCCTGGTGGGACAGGGGGCCTCCGGGAGCAGTACTTC
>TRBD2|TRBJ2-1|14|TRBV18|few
CASSPTPGGDEQFF
TGTGCCAGCTCACCTACCCCTGGGGGGGATGAGCAGTTCTTC
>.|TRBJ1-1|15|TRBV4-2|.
CASSQLSTAGTEAFF
TGTGCCAGCAGCCAGCTATCGACAGCGGGCACTGAAGCTTTCTTT
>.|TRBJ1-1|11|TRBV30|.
CAWTVNTEAFF
TGTGCCTGGACAGTTAACACTGAAGCTTTCTTT
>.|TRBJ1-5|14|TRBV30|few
CAWGRGVGNQPQHF
TGTGCCTGGGGCCGGGGGGTGGGCAATCAGCCCCAGCATTTT
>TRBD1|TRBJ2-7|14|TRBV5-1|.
CASSLGQGAYEQYF
TGCGCCAGCAGCTTGGGACAGGGGGCCTACGAGCAGTACTTC
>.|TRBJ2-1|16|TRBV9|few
CASSDDKFLSYNEQFF
TGTGCCAGCAGCGATGACAAATTCCTCTCCTACAATGAGCAGTTCTTC
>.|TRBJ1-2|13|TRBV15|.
CATSRDVGSGYTF
TGTGCCACCAGCAGAGATGTGGGGAGTGGCTACACCTTC
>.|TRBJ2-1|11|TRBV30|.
CAWSVRNEQFF
TGTGCCTGGAGTGTACGGAATGAGCAGTTCTTC
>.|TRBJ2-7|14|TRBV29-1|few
CSVPGHNVSYEQYF
TGCAGCGTACCGGGACACAACGTCTCCTACGAGCAGTACTTC
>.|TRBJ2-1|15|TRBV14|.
CASSQVVGSGNEQFF
TGTGCCAGCAGCCAAGTCGTCGGGAGCGGTAATGAGCAGTTCTTC
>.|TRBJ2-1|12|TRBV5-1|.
CASSFLYNEQFF
TGCGCCAGCAGCTTCCTTTACAATGAGCAGTTCTTC
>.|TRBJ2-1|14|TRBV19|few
CASSSMTGSNEQFF
TGTGCCAGTAGTTCGATGACAGGCAGCAATGAGCAGTTCTTC
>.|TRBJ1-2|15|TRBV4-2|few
CASSQGLQGRGGYTF
TGTGCCAGCAGCCAGGGACTTCAGGGGAGGGGAGGCTACACCTTC
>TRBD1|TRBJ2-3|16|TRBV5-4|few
CASSSPGQGSTDTQYF
TGTGCCAGCAGCTCTCCGGGACAGGGGAGCACAGATACGCAGTATTTT
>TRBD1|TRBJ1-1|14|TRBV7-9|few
CASILQGARTEAFF
TGTGCCAGCATCTTACAGGGGGCGCGGACTGAAGCTTTCTTT
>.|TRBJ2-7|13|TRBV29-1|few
CSIWTSPSYEQYF
TGCAGCATTTGGACTTCCCCCTCCTACGAGCAGTACTTC
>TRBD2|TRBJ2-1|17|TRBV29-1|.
CSGGRPPLAGGPHEQFF
TGCAGCGGAGGTCGGCCCCCTCTAGCGGGAGGGCCCCATGAGCAGTTCTTC
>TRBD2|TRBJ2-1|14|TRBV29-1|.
CSVESASGGNEQFF
TGCAGCGTTGAATCGGCTAGCGGCGGTAATGAGCAGTTCTTC
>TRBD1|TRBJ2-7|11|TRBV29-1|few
CSVGDRDEQYF
TGCAGCGTTGGAGACAGGGACGAGCAGTACTTC
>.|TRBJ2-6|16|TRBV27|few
CASSLWQTAGANVLTF
TGTGCCAGCAGTTTATGGCAGACTGCTGGGGCCAACGTCCTGACTTTC
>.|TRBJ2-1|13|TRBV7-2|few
CASSLSRGNEQFF
TGTGCCAGCAGCTTGAGCAGGGGCAATGAGCAGTTCTTC
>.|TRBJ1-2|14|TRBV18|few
CASSLVQAIGGYTF
TGTGCCAGCTCACTCGTTCAGGCGATCGGCGGCTACACCTTC
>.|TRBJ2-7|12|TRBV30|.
CAWSLLALEQYF
TGTGCCTGGAGTCTACTAGCTCTCGAGCAGTACTTC
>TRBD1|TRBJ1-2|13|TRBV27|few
CASTTPGQGGYTF
TGTGCCAGCACCACCCCGGGACAGGGGGGCTACACCTTC
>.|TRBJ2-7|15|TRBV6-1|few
CASSELVTSLYEQYF
TGTGCCAGCAGTGAATTAGTGACTAGTCTCTACGAGCAGTACTTC
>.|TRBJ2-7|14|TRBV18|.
CASSPVHTRYEQYF
TGTGCCAGCTCACCAGTCCACACTAGGTACGAGCAGTACTTC
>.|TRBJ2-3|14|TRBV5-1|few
CASSLERGTDTQYF
TGCGCCAGCAGCTTGGAACGGGGCACAGATACGCAGTATTTT
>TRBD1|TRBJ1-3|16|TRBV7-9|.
CASSPRVGQHLNTIYF
TGTGCCAGCAGCCCCCGGGTGGGACAGCACCTAAACACCATATATTTT
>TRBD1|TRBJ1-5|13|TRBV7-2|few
CASSSRDRELQHF
TGTGCCAGCAGCTCCCGGGACAGGGAGCTCCAGCATTTT
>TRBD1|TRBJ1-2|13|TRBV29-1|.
CSDAKDRNYGYTF
TGCAGCGACGCAAAGGACAGGAACTATGGCTACACCTTC
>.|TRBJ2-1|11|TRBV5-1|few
CASSLTGEQFF
TGCGCCAGCAGCTTGACGGGTGAGCAGTTCTTC
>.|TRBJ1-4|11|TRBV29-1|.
CSVGTYEKLFF
TGCAGCGTTGGGACATATGAAAAACTGTTTTTT
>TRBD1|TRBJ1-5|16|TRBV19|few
CASSPSDRGINQPQHF
TGTGCCAGTAGTCCGTCGGACAGGGGGATCAATCAGCCCCAGCATTTT
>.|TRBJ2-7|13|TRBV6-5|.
CASSFGAAYEQYF
TGTGCCAGCAGTTTTGGGGCAGCCTACGAGCAGTACTTC
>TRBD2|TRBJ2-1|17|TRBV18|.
CASSTLHPSGSYNEQFF
TGTGCCAGCTCAACCCTACACCCTAGCGGGAGTTACAATGAGCAGTTCTTC
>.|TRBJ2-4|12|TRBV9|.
CASSAAGDIQYF
TGTGCCAGCAGCGCAGCCGGGGACATTCAGTACTTC
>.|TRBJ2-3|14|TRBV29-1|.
CSVCVSSSTDTQYF
TGCAGCGTGTGTGTATCTTCTAGCACAGATACGCAGTATTTT
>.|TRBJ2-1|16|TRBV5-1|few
CASSLDGGGSYNEQFF
TGCGCCAGCAGCTTGGATGGGGGCGGCTCCTACAATGAGCAGTTCTTC